The sequence of this T cell receptor beta chain was determined in a study of T-cell memory formation after mild COVID-19. A 5'RACE reaction primed in the constant segment made cDNA libraries of TCR alpha and TCR beta, and these carried sample barcodes and UMIs. Via MiXCR, TCRdb re-called the 5' RACE reads, giving one row per CDR3 protein. The sample carries over 150,000 distinct CDR3 sequences, 10% to 15% recorded once. Trimming removed 5 bases from V and 3 bases from J, with 16 bases in between. The V gene's germline CDR1 is MGHRA and CDR2 YSYEKL. The CDR3 runs to 15 residues. This clonotype has only a few counts.

This TCR came from a man aged 18 to 29 who had mild COVID-19 (a few samples of this study predate the infection). Cell type and time point are not known. The chain is built from TRBV4-1 and TRBJ1-2; no firm D call. The sequencing input was PBMCs or a T cell subset sorted from them (not recorded which). The CDR3 loop reads CASSLSDAIHYGYTF. The CDR3 bases are TGCGCCAGCAGCTTATCGGACGCGATCCACTATGGCTACACCTTC.